Listed below are T cell receptor beta chains from one sample, sequenced in a study of T cell repertoires in cytomegalovirus infection. Their specific antigens are unknown. TCRdb reanalysed the reads using MiXCR and keeps one entry per CDR3 protein. The sample yields almost 90,000 distinct CDR3 sequences, approximately 30% seen once. Material: CD8+ T cells from cultured PBMCs, obtained from culture after CMV antigen stimulation. Source of these receptors: a human donor in good health (CMV status not recorded). Some clones in this sample may be carry-over from other donors' samples. Both conserved end residues are part of each CDR3. Fields, in order: D gene, clone size, J gene, V gene, CDR3 DNA, CDR3 protein. The D gene is left open where the match is weak. Rows may omit the clone size; those that give it use once, few, many or a size class.

. | . | TRBJ1-1 | TRBV12-3/TRBV12-4 | TGTGCCAGCAGTCCCGGGGGGGACGGTGAAGCTTTCTTT | CASSPGGDGEAFF
. | . | TRBJ1-1 | TRBV7-2 | TGTGCCAGCAGCCCCTTTGGGGCCTCTGAAGCTTTCTTT | CASSPFGASEAFF
. | few | TRBJ1-1 | TRBV4-1 | TGCGCCAGCAGCCAAGATACTGGGGCCACTGAAGCTTTCTTT | CASSQDTGATEAFF
. | few | TRBJ2-3 | TRBV5-4 | TGTGCCAGCAGCCCAGGGGTTGAGGATACGCAGTATTTT | CASSPGVEDTQYF
TRBD1 | . | TRBJ2-7 | TRBV4-1 | TGCGCCAGCAGCCGAGTACCGACAGGGGATCGGCACGAGCAGTACTTC | CASSRVPTGDRHEQYF
TRBD2 | . | TRBJ2-5 | TRBV6-1 | TGTGCCAGCAGTTACTTGGGACTAGCGGGGGATCAAGAGACCCAGTACTTC | CASSYLGLAGDQETQYF
TRBD2 | . | TRBJ2-3 | TRBV12-3/TRBV12-4 | TGTGCCAGCAGCCTAGCGGGGGGGCACGATACGCAGTATTTT | CASSLAGGHDTQYF
TRBD1 | many | TRBJ2-7 | TRBV20-1 | TGCAGTGCTAGAGGGTGGACAGGGGACGAGCAGTACTTC | CSARGWTGDEQYF
. | few | TRBJ2-1 | TRBV27 | TGTGCCAGCATCTTCGGGAATGAGCAGTTCTTC | CASIFGNEQFF
TRBD1 | many | TRBJ2-7 | TRBV6-2/TRBV6-3 | TGTGCCAGCAGTTCGGGACAGGGGGCCAACGAGCAGTACTTC | CASSSGQGANEQYF
TRBD1 | many | TRBJ2-4 | TRBV27 | TGTGCCAGCAGCATCGGTAGGGGGCAGGGCAAAAACATTCAGTACTTC | CASSIGRGQGKNIQYF
. | few | TRBJ1-3 | TRBV6-1 | TGTGCCAGCAGTCAGGGGCAATTCAGGGACACCATATATTTT | CASSQGQFRDTIYF
. | many | TRBJ2-7 | TRBV7-2 | TGTGCCAGCACCGGACACGGCCCGGGGGGCCAGGACGAGCAGTACTTC | CASTGHGPGGQDEQYF
. | . | TRBJ1-4 | TRBV7-9 | TGTGCCAGCAGCTCGAGCGGGGCGCTGGGTGGCGAAAAACTGTTTTTT | CASSSSGALGGEKLFF
. | . | TRBJ1-2 | TRBV7-6 | TGTGCCAGCAGCTTCTTTGGGGGCGATGGCTACACCTTC | CASSFFGGDGYTF
. | many | TRBJ1-2 | TRBV7-2 | TGTGCCAGCTCAGAACGCAGTAGTGGCTACACCTTC | CASSERSSGYTF
. | many | TRBJ2-3 | TRBV6-1 | TGTGCCAGCAGTGAAGAAGGGACTAGCACAGATACGCAGTATTTT | CASSEEGTSTDTQYF
TRBD2 | few | TRBJ2-3 | TRBV20-1 | TGCAGTGCTAAAGGACTAGCGGGGGTGCCGGATACGCAGTATTTT | CSAKGLAGVPDTQYF
. | few | TRBJ2-5 | TRBV6-2/TRBV6-3 | TGTGCCAGCAGTTACTCCTCTAGCTTGGGGTTCCAAGAGACCCAGTACTTC | CASSYSSSLGFQETQYF
. | . | TRBJ2-3 | TRBV5-4 | TGTGCCAGCAGCTGGGCCTTGCCTGGCACAGATACGCAGTATTTT | CASSWALPGTDTQYF
. | . | TRBJ2-3 | TRBV6-1 | TGTGCCAGCAGTGAAGAGTGGCGCGACACAGATACGCAGTATTTT | CASSEEWRDTDTQYF
TRBD1 | few | TRBJ2-7 | TRBV7-8 | TGTGCCAGCAGCTTAATGGGACAGGTTCTTTACGAGCAGTACTTC | CASSLMGQVLYEQYF
. | . | TRBJ1-5 | TRBV12-3/TRBV12-4 | TGTGCCAGCAGTTTATCTGGGGGCAATCAGCCCCAGCATTTT | CASSLSGGNQPQHF
TRBD2 | . | TRBJ2-7 | TRBV28 | TGTGCCAGCAGTTTCACTGTACGACTAGCGGGGGGCGAGTCCTACGAGCAGTACTTC | CASSFTVRLAGGESYEQYF
TRBD1 | . | TRBJ1-5 | TRBV20-1 | TGCAGTGCTAGACCGGGACAGGGGTATAGCAATCAGCCCCAGCATTTT | CSARPGQGYSNQPQHF
. | . | TRBJ1-5 | TRBV28 | TGTGCCAGCACCTGGACCCATAGCAATCAGCCCCAGCATTTT | CASTWTHSNQPQHF
TRBD1 | few | TRBJ2-1 | TRBV4-1 | TGCGCCAGCAGCCAGACAGGGTCCTACAATGAGCAGTTCTTC | CASSQTGSYNEQFF
TRBD2 | few | TRBJ2-3 | TRBV2 | TGTGCCAGCAGTGAATTGAGGGTAGCGGGGTCAGTAGTAGATACGCAGTATTTT | CASSELRVAGSVVDTQYF
. | many | TRBJ1-3 | TRBV18 | TGTGCCAGCTCACCACGGGAAAAAAAGACTGGAAACACCATATATTTT | CASSPREKKTGNTIYF
TRBD1 | . | TRBJ1-1 | TRBV27 | TGTGCCAGCAGTCTCCCAGGGGGCAACACTGAAGCTTTCTTT | CASSLPGGNTEAFF
. | many | TRBJ1-2 | TRBV7-9 | TGTGCCAGCAGCCCGAATCCACTCTTCGGCTACACCTTC | CASSPNPLFGYTF
. | . | TRBJ2-2 | TRBV18 | TGTGCCAGCTCTTCGGACACGGCGGCCACCGGGGAGCTGTTTTTT | CASSSDTAATGELFF
. | . | TRBJ2-3 | TRBV19 | TGTGCCAGTAGTGATGGGGACACAGATACGCAGTATTTT | CASSDGDTDTQYF
TRBD1 | . | TRBJ2-2 | TRBV5-3 | TGTGCCAGCAGCTCAAGACAGGGGAACACCGGGGAGCTGTTTTTT | CASSSRQGNTGELFF
. | many | TRBJ2-7 | TRBV4-2 | TGTGCCAGCAGCCACGGCATGAGCTCCTACGAGCAGTACTTC | CASSHGMSSYEQYF
. | . | TRBJ2-7 | TRBV7-9 | TGTGCCAGCAGCTACGGGGCTAACGAGCAGTACTTC | CASSYGANEQYF
TRBD1 | once | TRBJ1-2 | TRBV19 | TGTGCCAGTAGTACAGGGACAGACTTCTACACCTTC | CASSTGTDFYTF
TRBD2 | many | TRBJ2-3 | TRBV12-3/TRBV12-4 | TGTGCCAGCAGTTGGCAAGTTAGCGGGGGCTCCACAGATACGCAGTATTTT | CASSWQVSGGSTDTQYF
TRBD1 | . | TRBJ1-6 | TRBV5-8 | TGTGCCAGCAGCCCTTGGACAGGGCCTATAAGTTCACCCCTCCACTTT | CASSPWTGPISSPLHF
TRBD1 | . | TRBJ2-1 | TRBV3-1 | TGTGCCAGCAGCCAAGATGGGACAGTGCCCTACAATGAGCAGTTCTTC | CASSQDGTVPYNEQFF
. | . | TRBJ1-1 | TRBV19 | TGTGCCAGTAGTAGCGGTGGAGGCACTGAAGCTTTCTTT | CASSSGGGTEAFF
TRBD2 | . | TRBJ2-3 | TRBV2 | TGTGCCAGCAGTGAATCGGCGGGGGGGCTTGCAGATACGCAGTATTTT | CASSESAGGLADTQYF
. | . | TRBJ2-7 | TRBV2 | TGTGCCAGCAGACAAGAGCCGGGTCACGAGCAGTACTTC | CASRQEPGHEQYF
. | . | TRBJ1-1 | TRBV27 | TGTGCCAGCAGTTTCGCAGGGATGAACACTGAAGCTTTCTTT | CASSFAGMNTEAFF
TRBD1 | few | TRBJ1-1 | TRBV6-1 | TGTGCCAGCAGCCCCACAGGGGGTGGAACTGAAGCTTTCTTT | CASSPTGGGTEAFF
. | few | TRBJ2-1 | TRBV2 | TGTGCCAGCAGTGAACTGGGGTACAATGAGCAGTTCTTC | CASSELGYNEQFF